The entry below describes one TCR beta chain. The sample is drawn from a study of control samples from healthy donors and cancer patients. Germline trimming cut 3 bases from V and 7 bases from J; bases unmatched to any gene: 11. The length of the CDR3 is 16 residues. CDR1 is LNHDA and CDR2 is SQIVND in the germline V gene (reference sequence). Clones were sequenced by immunoSEQ multiplex PCR, and TCRdb holds only the in-frame ones, with some missing. The data contain about 160,000 clones, roughly 94% of them singletons. The specimen was PBMCs. The rearrangement joins TRBV19 to TRBJ2-1; 8 bases are a match to TRBD2. This TCR was sampled from a man in his 60s with colorectal cancer. Here the CDR3 reads CASSIIIGGGRNEQFF. As DNA, the CDR3 is TGTGCCAGTAGTATTATTATCGGGGGGGGCCGTAATGAGCAGTTCTTC.